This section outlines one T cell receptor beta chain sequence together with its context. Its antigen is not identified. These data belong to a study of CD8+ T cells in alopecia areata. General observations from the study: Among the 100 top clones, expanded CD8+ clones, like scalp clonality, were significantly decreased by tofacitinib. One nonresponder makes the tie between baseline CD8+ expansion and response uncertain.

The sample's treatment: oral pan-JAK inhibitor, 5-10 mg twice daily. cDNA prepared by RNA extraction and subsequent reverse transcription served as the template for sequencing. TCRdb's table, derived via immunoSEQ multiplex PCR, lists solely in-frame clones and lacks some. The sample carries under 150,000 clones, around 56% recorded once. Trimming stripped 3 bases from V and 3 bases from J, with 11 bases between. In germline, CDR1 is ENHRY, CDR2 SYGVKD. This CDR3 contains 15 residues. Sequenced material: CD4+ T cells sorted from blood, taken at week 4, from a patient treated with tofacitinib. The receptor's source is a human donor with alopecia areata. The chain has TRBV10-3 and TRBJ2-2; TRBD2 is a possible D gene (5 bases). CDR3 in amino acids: CAISEGPRDTGELFF. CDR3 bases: TGTGCCATCAGTGAAGGCCCGAGGGACACCGGGGAGCTGTTTTTT.